This TCR beta chain was documented in a study of blood T cells in healthy people across ages. For the study at large: Template-switching capture recovered about one barcoded beta molecule per two T cells.

Comments on this clonotype: Its antigen is currently unknown.

Sample-barcoded 5' priming and a J-beta primer mix drove a second PCR of about 6 to 12 cycles. TCRdb re-derived calls from the 5' RACE reads in MiXCR, one entry per CDR3 protein. There are about a million distinct CDR3 sequences in the sample; roughly 51% occur only once, and about 22% lies in the top ten. Points from the study as a whole: It was not known whether donors were CMV positive (a possible confounder of expanded clonotype changes). Unsorted PBMCs ruled out conclusive naive versus antigen-experienced comparison. The fall in TCR beta diversity per million T cells was roughly linear with age.

Trimming stripped 11 bases from V and 1 base from J, with 11 bases between. Germline V gives CDR1 MDHEN, CDR2 SYDVKM. The CDR3 spans 13 residues. Specimen: blood. The V and J genes are TRBV28 and TRBJ2-2; D ambiguous. The sequence was obtained from a woman aged 55-70 years in good health. CDR3 residues: CAASRGNTGELFF. CDR3 DNA: TGTGCCGCCTCACGTGGGAACACCGGGGAGCTGTTTTTT.